The source of this TCR delta chain is a study of Vδ1+ human thymocytes. Points from the study as a whole: Thymic TRG and TRD repertoires appeared highly polyclonal, with Gaussian CDR3 length distributions.

This clone was counted only a few times. Its matching antigen is unknown. RNA was extracted from the cells and then reverse transcribed. CDR3 amplicons came from multiplex PCR with pooled V-gene forward and constant-region reverse primers. TCRdb reanalysed the multiplex PCR reads with CATT. Here the sample spans roughly 55,000 delta-chain clones, less than 20% being singletons. The CDR3 extends over 22 amino acids. The V and J ends lost 1 base and 4 bases, in that order; junction bases with no gene match: 25. The germline V gene encodes CDR1 TSWWSYY and CDR2 QGS. The receptor comes from a boy in the first two years of life who had congenital heart surgery. Sequenced input: Vdelta1+ gamma-delta thymocytes from the thymus. Subset specified: FACS-sorted CD3+ TCRalphabeta- TCRVdelta1+ TCRVdelta2- thymocytes. The chain uses TRDV1 and TRDJ1; 9 nucleotides align to TRDD3. CDR3 region: CALGERPFRVSWLILGDDKLIF. The CDR3 DNA reads TGTGCTCTTGGGGAACGCCCTTTTCGAGTATCATGGCTTATACTGGGGGACGATAAACTCATCTTT.